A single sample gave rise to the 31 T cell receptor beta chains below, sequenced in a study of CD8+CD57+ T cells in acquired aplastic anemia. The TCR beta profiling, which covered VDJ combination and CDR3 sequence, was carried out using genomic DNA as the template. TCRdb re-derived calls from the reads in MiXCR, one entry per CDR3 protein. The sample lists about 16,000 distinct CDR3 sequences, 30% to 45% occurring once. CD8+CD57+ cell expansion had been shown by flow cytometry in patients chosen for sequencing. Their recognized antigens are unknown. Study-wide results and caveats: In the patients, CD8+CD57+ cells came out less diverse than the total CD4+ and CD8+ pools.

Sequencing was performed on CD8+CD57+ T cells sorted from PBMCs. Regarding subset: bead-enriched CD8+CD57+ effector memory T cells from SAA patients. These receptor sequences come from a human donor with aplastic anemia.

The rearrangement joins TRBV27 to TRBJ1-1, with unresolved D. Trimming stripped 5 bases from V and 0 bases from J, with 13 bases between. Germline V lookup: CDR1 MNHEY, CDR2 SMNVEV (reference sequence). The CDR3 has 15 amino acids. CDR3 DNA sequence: TGTGCCAGCAGTCCCCAGGATGGGGTGAACACTGAAGCTTTCTTT. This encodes CASSPQDGVNTEAFF.

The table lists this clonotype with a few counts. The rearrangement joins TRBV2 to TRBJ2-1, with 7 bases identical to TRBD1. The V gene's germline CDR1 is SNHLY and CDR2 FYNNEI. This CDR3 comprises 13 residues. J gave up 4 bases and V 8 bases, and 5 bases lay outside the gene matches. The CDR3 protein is CASSGTAYNEQFF. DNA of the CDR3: TGTGCCAGCTCCGGGACAGCGTACAATGAGCAGTTCTTC.

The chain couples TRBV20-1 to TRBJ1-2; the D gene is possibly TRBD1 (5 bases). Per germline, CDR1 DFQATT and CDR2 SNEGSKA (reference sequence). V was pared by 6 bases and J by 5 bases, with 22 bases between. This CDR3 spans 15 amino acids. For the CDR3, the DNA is TGCAGTGCCACACGGGACGCCGGGGGGGGATATGGCTACACCTTC. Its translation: CSATRDAGGGYGYTF.

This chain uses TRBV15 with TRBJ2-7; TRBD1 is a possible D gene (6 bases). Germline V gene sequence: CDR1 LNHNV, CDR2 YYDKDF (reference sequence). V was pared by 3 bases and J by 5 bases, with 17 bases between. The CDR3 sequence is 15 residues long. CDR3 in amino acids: CATSSLLGRGHEQYF. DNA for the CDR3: TGTGCCACCAGCAGCTTACTGGGCAGGGGCCACGAGCAGTACTTC.

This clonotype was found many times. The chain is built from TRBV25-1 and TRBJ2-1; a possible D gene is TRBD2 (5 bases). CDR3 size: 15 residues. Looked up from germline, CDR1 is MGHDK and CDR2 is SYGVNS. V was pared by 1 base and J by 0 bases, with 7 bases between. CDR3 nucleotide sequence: TGTGCCAGCAGTGAATCGGGGAGCTCCTACAATGAGCAGTTCTTC. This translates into CASSESGSSYNEQFF.

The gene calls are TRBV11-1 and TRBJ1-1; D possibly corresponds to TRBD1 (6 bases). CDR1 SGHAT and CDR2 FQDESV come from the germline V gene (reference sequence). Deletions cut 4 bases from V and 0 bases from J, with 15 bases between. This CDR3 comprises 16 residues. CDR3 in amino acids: CASSSLRGSMNTEAFF. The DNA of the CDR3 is TGTGCCAGCAGCTCTCTTAGGGGGTCTATGAACACTGAAGCTTTCTTT.

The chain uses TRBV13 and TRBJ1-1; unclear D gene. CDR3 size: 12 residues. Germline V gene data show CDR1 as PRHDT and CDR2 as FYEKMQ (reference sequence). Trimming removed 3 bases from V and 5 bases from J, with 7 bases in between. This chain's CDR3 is CASSFRKTEAFF. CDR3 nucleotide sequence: TGTGCCAGCAGCTTCCGTAAAACTGAAGCTTTCTTT.

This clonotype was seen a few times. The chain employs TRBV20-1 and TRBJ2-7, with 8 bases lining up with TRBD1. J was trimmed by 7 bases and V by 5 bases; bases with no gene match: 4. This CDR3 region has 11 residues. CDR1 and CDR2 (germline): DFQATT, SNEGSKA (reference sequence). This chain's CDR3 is CSASTGGEQYV. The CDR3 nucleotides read TGCAGTGCTTCAACAGGGGGAGAGCAGTACGTC.

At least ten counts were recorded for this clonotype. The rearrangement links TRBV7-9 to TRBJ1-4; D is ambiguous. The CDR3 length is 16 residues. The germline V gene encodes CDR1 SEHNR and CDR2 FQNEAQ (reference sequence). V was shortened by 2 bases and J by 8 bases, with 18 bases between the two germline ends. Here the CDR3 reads CASSLFTTPSEEKLFF. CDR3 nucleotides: TGTGCCAGCAGCTTATTCACAACCCCCAGTGAGGAAAAACTGTTTTTT.

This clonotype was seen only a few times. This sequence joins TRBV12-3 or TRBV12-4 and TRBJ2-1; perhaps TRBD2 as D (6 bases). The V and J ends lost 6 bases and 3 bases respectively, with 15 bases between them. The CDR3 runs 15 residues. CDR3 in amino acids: CASSRARGDYNEQFF. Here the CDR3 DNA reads TGTGCCAGCAGCCGCGCTCGCGGGGACTACAATGAGCAGTTCTTC.

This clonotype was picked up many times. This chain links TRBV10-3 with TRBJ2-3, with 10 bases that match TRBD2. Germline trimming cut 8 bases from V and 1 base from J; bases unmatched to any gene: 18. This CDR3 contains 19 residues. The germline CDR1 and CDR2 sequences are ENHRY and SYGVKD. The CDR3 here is CAIHTSGVLRNWGTDTQYF. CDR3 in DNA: TGTGCCATCCATACTAGCGGGGTCCTACGCAACTGGGGCACAGATACGCAGTATTTT.

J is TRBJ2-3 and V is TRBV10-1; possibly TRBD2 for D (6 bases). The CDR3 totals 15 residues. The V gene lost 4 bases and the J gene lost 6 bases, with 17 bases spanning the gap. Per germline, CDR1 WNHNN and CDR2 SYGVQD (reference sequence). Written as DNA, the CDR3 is TGCGCCAGCAGTGCCGCCGGGGGTGGAAGGGATACGCAGTATTTT. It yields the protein CASSAAGGGRDTQYF.

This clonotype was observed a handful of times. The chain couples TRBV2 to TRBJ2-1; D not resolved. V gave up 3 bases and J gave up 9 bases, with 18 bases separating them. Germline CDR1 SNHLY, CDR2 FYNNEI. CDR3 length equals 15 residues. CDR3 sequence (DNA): TGTGCCAGCAGTGAGAATTCGACACCCTGGATTGAGCAGTTCTTC. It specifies CASSENSTPWIEQFF.

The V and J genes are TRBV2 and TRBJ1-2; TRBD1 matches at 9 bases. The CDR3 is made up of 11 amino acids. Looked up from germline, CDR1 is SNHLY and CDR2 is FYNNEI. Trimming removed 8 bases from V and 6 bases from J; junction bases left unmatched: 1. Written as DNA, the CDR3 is TGTGCCAGCGGGACAGGGAATGGCTACACCTTC. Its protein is CASGTGNGYTF.

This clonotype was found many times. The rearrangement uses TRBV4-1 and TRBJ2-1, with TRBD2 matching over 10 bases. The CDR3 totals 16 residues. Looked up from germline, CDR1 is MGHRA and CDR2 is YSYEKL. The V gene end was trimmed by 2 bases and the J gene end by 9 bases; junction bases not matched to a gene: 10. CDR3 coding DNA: TGCGCCAGCAGCCAACTGACAACGGGACTAGCGAGTGAGCAGTTCTTC. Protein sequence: CASSQLTTGLASEQFF.

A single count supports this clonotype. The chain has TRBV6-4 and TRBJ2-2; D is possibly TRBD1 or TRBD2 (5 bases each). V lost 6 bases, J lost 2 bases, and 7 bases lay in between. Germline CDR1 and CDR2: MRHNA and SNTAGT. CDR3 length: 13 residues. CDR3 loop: CASSRDNTGELFF. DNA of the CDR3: TGTGCCAGCAGCCGGGACAACACCGGGGAGCTGTTTTTT.

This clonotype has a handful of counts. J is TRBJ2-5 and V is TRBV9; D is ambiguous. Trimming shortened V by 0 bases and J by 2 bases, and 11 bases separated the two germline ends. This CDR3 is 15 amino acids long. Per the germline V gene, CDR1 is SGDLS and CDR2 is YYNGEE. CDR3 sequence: CASSVETALQETQYF. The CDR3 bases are TGTGCCAGCAGCGTAGAAACGGCCCTTCAAGAGACCCAGTACTTC.

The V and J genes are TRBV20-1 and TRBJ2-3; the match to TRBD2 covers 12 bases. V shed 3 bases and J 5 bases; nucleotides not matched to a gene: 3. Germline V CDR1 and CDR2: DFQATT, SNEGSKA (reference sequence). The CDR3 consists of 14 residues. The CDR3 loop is CSASLAGGRDTQYF. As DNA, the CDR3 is TGCAGTGCTAGTCTAGCGGGGGGGCGAGATACGCAGTATTTT.

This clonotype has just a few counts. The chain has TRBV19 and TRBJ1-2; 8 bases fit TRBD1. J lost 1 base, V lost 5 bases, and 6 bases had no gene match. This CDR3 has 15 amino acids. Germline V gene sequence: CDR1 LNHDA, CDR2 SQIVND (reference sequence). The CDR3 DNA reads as TGTGCCAGTAGTGCATCAGGGGGCCGTAACTATGGCTACACCTTC. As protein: CASSASGGRNYGYTF. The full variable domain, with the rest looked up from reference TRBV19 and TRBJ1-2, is DGGITQSPKYLFRKEGQNVTLSCEQNLNHDAMYWYRQDPGQGLRLIYYSQIVNDFQKGDIAEGYSVSREKKESFPLTVTSAQKNPTAFYLCASSASGGRNYGYTFGSGTRLTVV.

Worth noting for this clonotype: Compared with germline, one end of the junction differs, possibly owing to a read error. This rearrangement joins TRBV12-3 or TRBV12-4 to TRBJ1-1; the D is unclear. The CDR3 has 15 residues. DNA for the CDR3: TGTACCAGCAGTTTAATTGAGGTTGTAAACACTGAAGCTTTCTTT. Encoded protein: CTSSLIEVVNTEAFF.

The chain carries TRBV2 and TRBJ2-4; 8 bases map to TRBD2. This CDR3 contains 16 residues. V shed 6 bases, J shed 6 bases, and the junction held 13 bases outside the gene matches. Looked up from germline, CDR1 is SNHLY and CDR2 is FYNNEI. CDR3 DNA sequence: TGTGCCAGCAGAGCCCGACTAGCGTTGTCCGGAAACATTCAGTACTTC. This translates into CASRARLALSGNIQYF.

The CDR3 here is CSARQSTGQGHQNTEAFF. The DNA for the CDR3 is TGCAGTGCTAGACAATCCACAGGACAGGGACACCAGAACACTGAAGCTTTCTTT. This chain uses TRBV20-1 with TRBJ1-1; TRBD1 agrees at 8 bases. V dropped 2 bases and J dropped 1; count of bases not matched to a gene: 15. Per the germline V gene, CDR1 is DFQATT and CDR2 is SNEGSKA (reference sequence). This CDR3 has 18 residues.

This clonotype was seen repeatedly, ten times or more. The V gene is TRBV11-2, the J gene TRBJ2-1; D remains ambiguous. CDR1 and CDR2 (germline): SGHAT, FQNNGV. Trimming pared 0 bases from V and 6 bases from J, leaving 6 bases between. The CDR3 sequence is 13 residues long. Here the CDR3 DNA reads TGTGCCAGCAGCTTAGAACTGGGCAATGAGCAGTTCTTC. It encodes CASSLELGNEQFF.

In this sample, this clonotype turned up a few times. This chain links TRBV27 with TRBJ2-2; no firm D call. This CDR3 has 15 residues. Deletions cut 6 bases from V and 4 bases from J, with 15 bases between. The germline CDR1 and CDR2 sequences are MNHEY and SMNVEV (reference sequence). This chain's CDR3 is CASSSNGVGTGELFF. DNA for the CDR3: TGTGCCAGCAGCTCCAATGGGGTAGGCACCGGGGAGCTGTTTTTT.

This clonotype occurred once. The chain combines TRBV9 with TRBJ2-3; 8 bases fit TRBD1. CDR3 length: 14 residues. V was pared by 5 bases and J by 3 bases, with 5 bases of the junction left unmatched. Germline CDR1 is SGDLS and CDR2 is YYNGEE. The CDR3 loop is CASRAGGGTDTQYF. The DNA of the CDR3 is TGTGCCAGCAGGGCAGGGGGCGGGACAGATACGCAGTATTTT.

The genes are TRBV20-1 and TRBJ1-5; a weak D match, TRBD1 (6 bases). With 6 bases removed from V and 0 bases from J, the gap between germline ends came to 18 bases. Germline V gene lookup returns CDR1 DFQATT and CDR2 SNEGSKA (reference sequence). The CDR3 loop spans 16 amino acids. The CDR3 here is CSARRGADHSNQPQHF. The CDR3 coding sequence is TGCAGTGCGAGGAGGGGGGCAGATCATAGCAATCAGCCCCAGCATTTT.

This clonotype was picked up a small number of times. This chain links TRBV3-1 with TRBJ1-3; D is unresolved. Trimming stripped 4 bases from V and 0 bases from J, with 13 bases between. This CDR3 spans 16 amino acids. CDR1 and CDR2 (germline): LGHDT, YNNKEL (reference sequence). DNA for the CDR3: TGTGCCAGCAGCCTGGTGGGAGGCAGCTCTGGAAACACCATATATTTT. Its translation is CASSLVGGSSGNTIYF.

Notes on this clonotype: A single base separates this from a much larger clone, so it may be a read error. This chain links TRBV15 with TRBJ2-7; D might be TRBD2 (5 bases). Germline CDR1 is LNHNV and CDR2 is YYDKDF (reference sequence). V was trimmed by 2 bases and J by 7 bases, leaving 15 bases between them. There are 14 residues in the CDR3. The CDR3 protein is CATSRKRGGREQYF. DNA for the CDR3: TGTGCCACCAGCAGAAAACGGGGTGGACGGGAGCAGTACTTC.

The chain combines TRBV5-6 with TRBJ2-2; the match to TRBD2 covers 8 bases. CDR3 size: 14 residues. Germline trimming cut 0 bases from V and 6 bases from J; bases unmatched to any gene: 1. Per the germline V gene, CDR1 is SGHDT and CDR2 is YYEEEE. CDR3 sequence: CASSLAGGPGELFF. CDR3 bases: TGTGCCAGCAGCTTGGCGGGGGGGCCCGGGGAGCTGTTTTTT.

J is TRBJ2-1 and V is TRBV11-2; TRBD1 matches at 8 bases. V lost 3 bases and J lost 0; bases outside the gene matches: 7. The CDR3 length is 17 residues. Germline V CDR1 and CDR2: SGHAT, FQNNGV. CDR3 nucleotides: TGTGCCAGCAGCTTCCGGACAGGGCCGAGCTCCTACAATGAGCAGTTCTTC. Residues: CASSFRTGPSSYNEQFF.

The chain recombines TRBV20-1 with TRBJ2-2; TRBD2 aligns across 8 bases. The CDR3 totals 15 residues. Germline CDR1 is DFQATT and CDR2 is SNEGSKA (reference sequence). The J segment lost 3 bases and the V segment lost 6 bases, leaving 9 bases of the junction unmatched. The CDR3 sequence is CSATTSGGYTGELFF. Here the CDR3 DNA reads TGCAGTGCCACTACTAGCGGAGGATACACCGGGGAGCTGTTTTTT.